This TCR beta chain was identified during a study of T-cell memory formation after mild COVID-19. 5'RACE, which relied on constant-segment primers, yielded TCR alpha and TCR beta cDNA libraries carrying sample barcodes and UMIs. TCRdb reanalysed the 5' RACE reads using MiXCR and keeps one entry per CDR3 protein. The sample yields about 150,000 distinct CDR3 sequences, around 15% seen once. Germline CDR1 is SGHRS and CDR2 is YFSETQ. V was trimmed by 0 bases and J by 7 bases, leaving 10 bases between them. This CDR3 has 14 amino acids. Findings and limits, study-wide: Contracting clones localized mainly to CM and EM when CD4+ and mainly to EMRA when CD8+. While clones contracting from day 15 to 85 were balanced between CD4 and CD8, later expanders leaned CD4+. The second-wave clones peaking on day 37 were not confirmed as SARS-CoV-2-specific.

Regarding this clonotype: The target antigen is unknown.

This chain links TRBV5-1 with TRBJ2-2, with D perhaps given as TRBD1 or TRBD2 (6 bases each). This clonotype was sampled from an adult woman who had mild COVID-19 (a few samples of this study predate the infection). Cell type and time point are not known. The sequenced sample was PBMCs or a T cell subset sorted from them (not recorded which). CDR3 region: CASSLDREDGELFF. The CDR3 DNA follows: TGCGCCAGCAGCTTGGACAGGGAGGACGGGGAGCTGTTTTTT.